The present entry profiles one TCR beta chain with its context. Enrollment of patients from Seattle took place during active infection, with longitudinal follow-up. Study processing details: Reference gene primer amplification gave nucleated cell count estimates. TCRdb keeps only in-frame clones here, not all; method: immunoSEQ multiplex PCR. From that table come the V and J calls and clone size; the DNA was used to work out D and trimming. The data show fewer than 350,000 clones, with approximately 90% seen just once and roughly 7.3% held by the top ten. This sample was taken from a study of blood T cell repertoires in COVID-19. For the study at large: The United States, Italy and Spain supplied acute and convalescent COVID-19 samples. PBMCs, B-cell-depleted T cells, or T cells were the source of the cDNA or gDNA that made up the material.

V gave up 4 bases and J gave up 4 bases; unmatched junction bases: 12. The CDR3 covers 16 residues. CDR1 is SGHTA, CDR2 FQGNSA, per germline. The specimen was peripheral blood. This sequence joins TRBV7-2 and TRBJ1-2, with 7 positions matching TRBD1. The receptor was derived from a woman between 25 and 40 years old with COVID-19, enrolled during active disease. The chain's CDR3 is CASSSPGRGGGYGYTF. CDR3 in DNA: TGTGCCAGCAGCTCCCCCGGGAGAGGGGGCGGCTATGGCTACACCTTC.